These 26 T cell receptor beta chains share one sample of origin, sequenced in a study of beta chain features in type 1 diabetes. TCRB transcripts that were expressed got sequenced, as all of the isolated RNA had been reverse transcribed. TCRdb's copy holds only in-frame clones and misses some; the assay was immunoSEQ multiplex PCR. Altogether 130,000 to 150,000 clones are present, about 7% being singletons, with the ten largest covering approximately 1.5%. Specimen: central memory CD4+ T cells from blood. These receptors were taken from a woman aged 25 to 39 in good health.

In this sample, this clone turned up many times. The CDR3 sequence is CASSSAGVTYNEQFF. The CDR3, as DNA: TGTGCCAGCTCCTCAGCGGGAGTAACCTACAATGAGCAGTTCTTC. The chain links TRBV25-1 to TRBJ2-1; 8 bases are shared with TRBD2. The CDR3 runs to 15 residues. From germline, CDR1 is MGHDK and CDR2 SYGVNS. Trimming cost V 8 bases and J 2 bases; bases outside gene matches: 8.

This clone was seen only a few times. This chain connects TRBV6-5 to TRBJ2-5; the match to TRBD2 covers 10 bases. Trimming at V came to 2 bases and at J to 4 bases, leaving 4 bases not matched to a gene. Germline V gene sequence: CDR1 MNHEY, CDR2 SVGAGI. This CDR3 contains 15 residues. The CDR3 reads CASSYTSGTLETQYF. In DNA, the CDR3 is TGTGCCAGCAGTTACACTAGCGGGACGTTAGAGACCCAGTACTTC.

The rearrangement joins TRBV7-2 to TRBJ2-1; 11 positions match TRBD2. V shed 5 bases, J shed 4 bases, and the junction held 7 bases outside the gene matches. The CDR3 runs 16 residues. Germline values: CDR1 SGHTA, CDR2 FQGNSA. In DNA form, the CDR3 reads TGTGCCAGCAGCCTCGGCGGACTAGCGGGTTACAATGAGCAGTTCTTC. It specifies CASSLGGLAGYNEQFF.

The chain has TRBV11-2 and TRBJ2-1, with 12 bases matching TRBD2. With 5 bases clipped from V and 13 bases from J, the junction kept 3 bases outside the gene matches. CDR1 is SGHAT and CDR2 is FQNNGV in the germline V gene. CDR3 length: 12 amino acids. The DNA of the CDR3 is TGTGCCAGCAGCCTACTAGCGGGAGGCCAGTTCTTC. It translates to CASSLLAGGQFF.

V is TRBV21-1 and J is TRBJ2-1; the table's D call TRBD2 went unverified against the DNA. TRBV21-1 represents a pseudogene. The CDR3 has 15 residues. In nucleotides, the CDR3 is TGTGCCAGCAGCGTGCGGGACGGAACCTACAATGAGCAGTTCTTC. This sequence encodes CASSVRDGTYNEQFF.

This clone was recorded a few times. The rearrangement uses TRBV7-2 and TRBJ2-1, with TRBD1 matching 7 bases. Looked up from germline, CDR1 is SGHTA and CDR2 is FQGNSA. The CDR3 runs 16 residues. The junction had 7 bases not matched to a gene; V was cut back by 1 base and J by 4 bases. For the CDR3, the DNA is TGTGCCAGCAGCTTAGTGAGGGACAGACTATACAATGAGCAGTTCTTC. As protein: CASSLVRDRLYNEQFF.

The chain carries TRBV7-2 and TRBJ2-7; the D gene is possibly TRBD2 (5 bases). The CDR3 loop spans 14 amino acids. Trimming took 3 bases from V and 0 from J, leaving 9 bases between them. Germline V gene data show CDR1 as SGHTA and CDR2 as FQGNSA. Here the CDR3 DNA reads TGTGCCAGCAGCTTTAGCGCTGACTCCTACGAGCAGTACTTC. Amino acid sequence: CASSFSADSYEQYF.

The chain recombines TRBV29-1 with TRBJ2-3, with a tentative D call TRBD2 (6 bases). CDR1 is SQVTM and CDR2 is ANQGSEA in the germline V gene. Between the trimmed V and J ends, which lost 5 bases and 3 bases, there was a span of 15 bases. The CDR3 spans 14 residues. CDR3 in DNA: TGCAGCGTTTTTAGCGGCAAAGCAACAGATACGCAGTATTTT. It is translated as CSVFSGKATDTQYF.

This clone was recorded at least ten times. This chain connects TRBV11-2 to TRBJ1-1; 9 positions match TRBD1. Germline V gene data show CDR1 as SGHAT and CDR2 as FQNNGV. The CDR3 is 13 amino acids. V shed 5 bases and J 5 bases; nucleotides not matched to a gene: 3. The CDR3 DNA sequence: TGTGCCAGCAGCCGACAGGGGGATACTGAAGCTTTCTTT. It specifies CASSRQGDTEAFF.

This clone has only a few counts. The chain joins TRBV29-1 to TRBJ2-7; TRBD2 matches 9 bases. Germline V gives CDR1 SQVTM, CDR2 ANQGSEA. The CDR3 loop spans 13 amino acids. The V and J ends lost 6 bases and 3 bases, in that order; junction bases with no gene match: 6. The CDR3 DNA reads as TGCAGCGTGACTAGCGGAGGGATCTACGAGCAGTACTTC. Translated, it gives CSVTSGGIYEQYF.

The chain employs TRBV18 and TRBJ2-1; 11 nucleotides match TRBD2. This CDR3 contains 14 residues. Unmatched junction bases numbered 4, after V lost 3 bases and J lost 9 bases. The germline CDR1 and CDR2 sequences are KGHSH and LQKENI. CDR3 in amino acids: CASSPLAGGGEQFF. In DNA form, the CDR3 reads TGTGCCAGCTCACCTCTAGCGGGAGGTGGTGAGCAGTTCTTC.

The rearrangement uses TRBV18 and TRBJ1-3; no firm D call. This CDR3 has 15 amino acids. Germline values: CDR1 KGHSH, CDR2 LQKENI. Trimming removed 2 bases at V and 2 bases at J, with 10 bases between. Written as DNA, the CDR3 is TGTGCCAGCTCACCAGGGCAGGCTCCTGGAAACACCATATATTTT. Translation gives CASSPGQAPGNTIYF.

CDR3 protein: CASSYWAGDEKLFF. Written as DNA, the CDR3 is TGTGCCAGCAGTTACTGGGCAGGGGATGAAAAACTGTTTTTT. V usage is TRBV6-5 and J usage is TRBJ1-4; D is perhaps TRBD1 (6 bases). Germline loops: CDR1 MNHEY, CDR2 SVGAGI. With 1 base removed from V and 6 bases from J, the gap between germline ends came to 9 bases. The CDR3 is 14 amino acids.

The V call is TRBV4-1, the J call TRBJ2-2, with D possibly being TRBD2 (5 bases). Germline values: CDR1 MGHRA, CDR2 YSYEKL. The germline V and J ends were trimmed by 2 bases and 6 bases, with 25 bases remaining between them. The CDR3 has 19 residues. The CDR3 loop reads CASSQKKSGVVLSAGELFF. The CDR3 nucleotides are TGCGCCAGCAGCCAAAAGAAAAGCGGAGTGGTCTTGAGTGCCGGGGAGCTGTTTTTT.

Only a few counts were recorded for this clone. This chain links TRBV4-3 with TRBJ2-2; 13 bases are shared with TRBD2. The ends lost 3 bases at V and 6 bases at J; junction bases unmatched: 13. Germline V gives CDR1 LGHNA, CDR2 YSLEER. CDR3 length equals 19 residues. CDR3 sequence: CASSQRPPRTSGSPGELFF. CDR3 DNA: TGCGCCAGCAGCCAGCGGCCGCCGCGGACTAGCGGGAGTCCCGGGGAGCTGTTTTTT.

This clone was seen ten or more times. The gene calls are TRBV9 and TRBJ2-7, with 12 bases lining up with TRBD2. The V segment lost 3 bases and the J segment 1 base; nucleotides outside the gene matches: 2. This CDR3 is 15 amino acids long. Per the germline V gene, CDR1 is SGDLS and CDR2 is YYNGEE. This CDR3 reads CASSAGLAGSYEQYF. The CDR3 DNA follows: TGTGCCAGCAGCGCAGGACTAGCGGGATCCTACGAGCAGTACTTC.

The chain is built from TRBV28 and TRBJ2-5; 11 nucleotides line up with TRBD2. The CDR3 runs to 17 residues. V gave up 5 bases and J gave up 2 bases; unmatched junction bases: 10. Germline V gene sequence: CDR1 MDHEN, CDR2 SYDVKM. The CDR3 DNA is TGTGCCAGCAGTCCCTCTTTGACTAGCGGGACACAAGAGACCCAGTACTTC. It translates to CASSPSLTSGTQETQYF.

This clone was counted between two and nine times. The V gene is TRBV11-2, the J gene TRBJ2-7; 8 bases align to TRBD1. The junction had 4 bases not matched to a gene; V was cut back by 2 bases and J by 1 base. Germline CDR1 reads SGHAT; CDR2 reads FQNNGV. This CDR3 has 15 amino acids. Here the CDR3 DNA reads TGTGCCAGCAGCTTACAGGGGGCGCTTTCCTACGAGCAGTACTTC. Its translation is CASSLQGALSYEQYF.

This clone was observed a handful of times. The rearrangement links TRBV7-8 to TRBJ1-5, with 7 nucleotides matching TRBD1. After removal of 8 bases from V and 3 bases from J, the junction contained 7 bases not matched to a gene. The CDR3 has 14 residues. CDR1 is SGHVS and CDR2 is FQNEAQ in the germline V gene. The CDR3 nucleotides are TGTGCCAGCCAACGGGACAGAGACAATCAGCCCCAGCATTTT. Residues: CASQRDRDNQPQHF.

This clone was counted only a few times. The CDR3 DNA sequence: TGTGCCAGCAGTCCAGAAACAGGGGGAAATCAGCCCCAGCATTTT. Its protein is CASSPETGGNQPQHF. The chain has TRBV2 and TRBJ1-5; 8 nucleotides match TRBD1. The J segment lost 4 bases and the V segment lost 5 bases, leaving 7 bases of the junction unmatched. The germline V gene has CDR1 SNHLY and CDR2 FYNNEI. The CDR3 sequence is 15 residues long.

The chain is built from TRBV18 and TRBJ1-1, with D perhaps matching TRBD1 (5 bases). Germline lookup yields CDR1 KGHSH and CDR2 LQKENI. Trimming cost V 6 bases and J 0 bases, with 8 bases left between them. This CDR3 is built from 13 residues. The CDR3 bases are TGTGCCAGCTCCCCGGGGGTGAACACTGAAGCTTTCTTT. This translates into CASSPGVNTEAFF.

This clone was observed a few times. In nucleotides, the CDR3 is TGTGCCAGCAGCTTAGAAGACCCTAGCGGGCTCAGGCCCAGCGGGGCCAACGTCCTGACTTTC. It yields the protein CASSLEDPSGLRPSGANVLTF. J is TRBJ2-6 and V is TRBV7-6, with 8 bases aligning to TRBD2. The length of the CDR3 is 21 residues. V trimming: 1 base; J trimming: 4 bases; junction bases outside the gene matches: 18. CDR1 and CDR2 from the germline V gene are SGHVS and FNYEAQ.

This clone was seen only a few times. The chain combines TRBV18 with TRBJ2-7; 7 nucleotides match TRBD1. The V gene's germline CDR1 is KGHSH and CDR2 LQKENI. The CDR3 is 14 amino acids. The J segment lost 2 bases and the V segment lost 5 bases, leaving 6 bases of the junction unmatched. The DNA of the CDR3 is TGTGCCAGCTCAAACCGACAGGGACCCTACGAGCAGTACTTC. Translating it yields CASSNRQGPYEQYF. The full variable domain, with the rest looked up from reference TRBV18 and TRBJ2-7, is NAGVMQNPRHLVRRRGQEARLRCSPMKGHSHVYWYRQLPEEGLKFMVYLQKENIIDESGMPKERFSAEFPKEGPSILRIQQVVRGDSAAYFCASSNRQGPYEQYFGPGTRLTVT.

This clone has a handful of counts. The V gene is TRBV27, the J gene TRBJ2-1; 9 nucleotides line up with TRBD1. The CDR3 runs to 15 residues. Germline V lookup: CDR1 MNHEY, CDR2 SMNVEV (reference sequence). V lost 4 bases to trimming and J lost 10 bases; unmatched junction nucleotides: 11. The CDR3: CASSSPPGQGNEQFF. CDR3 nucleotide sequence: TGTGCCAGCAGTTCGCCACCGGGACAGGGTAACGAGCAGTTCTTC.

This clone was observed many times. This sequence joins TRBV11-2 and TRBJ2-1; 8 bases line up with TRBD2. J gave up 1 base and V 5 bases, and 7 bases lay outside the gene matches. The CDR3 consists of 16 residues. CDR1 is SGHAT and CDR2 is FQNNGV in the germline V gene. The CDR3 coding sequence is TGTGCCAGCAGCCCTAGGGGGACTAGATCCTACAATGAGCAGTTCTTC. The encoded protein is CASSPRGTRSYNEQFF.

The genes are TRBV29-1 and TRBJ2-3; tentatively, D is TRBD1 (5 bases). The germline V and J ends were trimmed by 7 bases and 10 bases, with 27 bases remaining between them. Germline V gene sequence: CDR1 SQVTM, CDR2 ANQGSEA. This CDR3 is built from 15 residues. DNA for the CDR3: TGCAGCGGAAGTTCCCAGGGTCGTCCCGAACAAGCGCAGTATTTT. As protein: CSGSSQGRPEQAQYF.